This T cell receptor beta chain was recovered during a study of CDR3 diversity in severe acne. A single record per CDR3 protein comes from TCRdb applying MiXCR to the PCR reads. The profile covers under 95,000 distinct CDR3 sequences, with 45% to 50% appearing a single time and roughly 9.1% taken by the ten largest. Trimming left V 0 bases short and J 5 bases short, with 8 bases between. This CDR3 is built from 13 residues. The germline gives CDR1 SEHNR, CDR2 FQNEAQ (reference sequence). As for this clonotype: The CDR3 end shows no conserved phenylalanine or tryptophan, and so a read error is likely.

The sequence was collected from a male donor in good health, serving as a control. The rearrangement uses TRBV7-9 and TRBJ2-7; possible D gene TRBD2, 5 bases. The sequenced material came from blood. The CDR3 loop is CASSLAGSDEQYL. CDR3 in DNA: TGTGCCAGCAGCTTAGCAGGGAGCGACGAGCAGTACCTC.